This is a list of T cell receptor beta chains from one sample in a study of T cell responses to AZD1222 COVID-19 vaccine. Repertoires were generated with immunoSEQ multiplex PCR, while TCRdb's copy carries only in-frame clones and drops some. Of about 27,000 clones listed, 80% to 95% were seen once; the top ten hold roughly 8.8%. The specimen comprised peripheral blood, sampled 28 days after the second AZD1222 dose. The receptors were gathered from an adult who received the AZD1222 COVID-19 vaccine. Both conserved end residues are part of each CDR3. The D gene is left open where the match is weak. A row's size may be missing; if present it is once, few, many or a size class.

j_gene: TRBJ2-5; v_gene: TRBV11-2; abundance: NA; d_gene: NA; CDR3aa: CASSLASGETQYF; CDR3nt: TGTGCCAGCAGCTTAGCGTCGGGGGAGACCCAGTACTTC
j_gene: TRBJ1-1; v_gene: TRBV5-1; abundance: NA; d_gene: TRBD1; CDR3aa: CASSFRDSFEAFF; CDR3nt: TGCGCCAGCAGCTTCCGGGACAGTTTCGAAGCTTTCTTT
j_gene: TRBJ2-3; v_gene: TRBV5-1; abundance: NA; d_gene: TRBD1; CDR3aa: CASNPDRGSDTQYF; CDR3nt: TGCGCCAGCAACCCGGACAGGGGATCAGATACGCAGTATTTT
j_gene: TRBJ1-4; v_gene: TRBV11-3; abundance: NA; d_gene: NA; CDR3aa: CASSLGVVEKLFF; CDR3nt: TGTGCCAGCAGCCTAGGGGTTGTAGAAAAACTGTTTTTT
j_gene: TRBJ2-1; v_gene: TRBV5-1; abundance: NA; d_gene: TRBD1; CDR3aa: CASSKSGTGLTNEQFF; CDR3nt: TGCGCCAGCAGCAAGTCCGGGACAGGGTTAACGAATGAGCAGTTCTTC
j_gene: TRBJ2-6; v_gene: TRBV25-1; abundance: NA; d_gene: NA; CDR3aa: CASSRSSGANVLTF; CDR3nt: TGTGCCAGCAGCCGAAGCTCTGGGGCCAACGTCCTGACTTTC
j_gene: TRBJ1-4; v_gene: TRBV28; abundance: NA; d_gene: NA; CDR3aa: CASSFSGATNEKLFF; CDR3nt: TGTGCCAGCAGTTTTTCGGGTGCAACTAATGAAAAACTGTTTTTT
j_gene: TRBJ2-1; v_gene: TRBV29-1; abundance: NA; d_gene: TRBD2; CDR3aa: CSVVGGDYNEQFF; CDR3nt: TGCAGCGTTGTGGGGGGGGACTACAATGAGCAGTTCTTC
j_gene: TRBJ2-7; v_gene: TRBV19; abundance: NA; d_gene: TRBD1; CDR3aa: CASSDLTGDPYEQYF; CDR3nt: TGTGCCAGTAGTGACCTGACAGGGGATCCGTACGAGCAGTACTTC
j_gene: TRBJ1-5; v_gene: TRBV6-4; abundance: NA; d_gene: NA; CDR3aa: CASSDSRWGGDQPQHF; CDR3nt: TGTGCCAGCAGTGACTCTCGGTGGGGGGGCGATCAGCCCCAGCATTTT
j_gene: TRBJ2-5; v_gene: TRBV15; abundance: NA; d_gene: NA; CDR3aa: CATSRLERRATGETQYF; CDR3nt: TGTGCCACCAGCAGACTCGAGCGTCGGGCTACGGGGGAGACCCAGTACTTC
j_gene: TRBJ2-7; v_gene: TRBV15; abundance: NA; d_gene: TRBD2; CDR3aa: CATSRLAGTKAYEQYF; CDR3nt: TGTGCCACCAGCAGACTAGCGGGTACAAAGGCCTACGAGCAGTACTTC
j_gene: TRBJ2-2; v_gene: TRBV28; abundance: NA; d_gene: NA; CDR3aa: CASSSYDRYRRVLFF; CDR3nt: TGTGCCAGCAGTTCTTACGACAGGTACCGCCGGGTCCTGTTTTTT
j_gene: TRBJ2-3; v_gene: TRBV29-1; abundance: NA; d_gene: TRBD2; CDR3aa: CSAGEGGTDTQYF; CDR3nt: TGCAGCGCTGGGGAGGGAGGCACAGATACGCAGTATTTT
j_gene: TRBJ2-7; v_gene: TRBV4-3; abundance: NA; d_gene: TRBD2; CDR3aa: CASSQDLAGVIEQYF; CDR3nt: TGCGCCAGCAGCCAAGATCTAGCGGGAGTGATCGAGCAGTACTTC
j_gene: TRBJ2-7; v_gene: TRBV18; abundance: NA; d_gene: TRBD2; CDR3aa: CASSPGLAGGEQYF; CDR3nt: TGTGCCAGCTCACCTGGACTAGCGGGGGGCGAGCAGTACTTC
j_gene: TRBJ2-3; v_gene: TRBV3-1/TRBV3-2; abundance: NA; d_gene: TRBD2; CDR3aa: CASSFGVAGGEDTQYF; CDR3nt: TGTGCCAGCAGCTTCGGGGTAGCGGGAGGTGAAGATACGCAGTATTTT
j_gene: TRBJ1-2; v_gene: TRBV5-1; abundance: NA; d_gene: NA; CDR3aa: CASSFEGPNYGYTF; CDR3nt: TGCGCCAGCAGCTTTGAGGGGCCTAACTATGGCTACACCTTC
j_gene: TRBJ1-2; v_gene: TRBV18; abundance: NA; d_gene: NA; CDR3aa: CASSPPVPGRNGGGYTF; CDR3nt: TGTGCCAGCTCACCACCTGTCCCAGGGAGAAATGGAGGAGGCTACACCTTC
j_gene: TRBJ2-4; v_gene: TRBV5-4; abundance: NA; d_gene: TRBD2; CDR3aa: CASSLLGRDIQYF; CDR3nt: TGTGCCAGCAGCTTGTTGGGGAGGGACATTCAGTACTTC
j_gene: TRBJ1-1; v_gene: TRBV6-1; abundance: NA; d_gene: TRBD1; CDR3aa: CASSARGQGIDEAFF; CDR3nt: TGTGCCAGCAGTGCTCGAGGACAGGGGATTGATGAAGCTTTCTTT
j_gene: TRBJ2-7; v_gene: TRBV12-3/TRBV12-4; abundance: NA; d_gene: NA; CDR3aa: CASSSYERQYF; CDR3nt: TGTGCCAGCAGTTCCTACGAGCGGCAGTACTTC
j_gene: TRBJ2-1; v_gene: TRBV4-1; abundance: NA; d_gene: TRBD2; CDR3aa: CASSQVLAGVKRSEQFF; CDR3nt: TGCGCCAGCAGCCAAGTGCTAGCGGGAGTAAAGCGGAGTGAGCAGTTCTTC
j_gene: TRBJ2-7; v_gene: TRBV2; abundance: medium-sized; d_gene: TRBD2; CDR3aa: CASSVYGGLAGTYEQYF; CDR3nt: TGTGCCAGCAGTGTTTATGGCGGGCTAGCGGGGACCTACGAGCAGTACTTC
j_gene: TRBJ2-7; v_gene: TRBV7-3; abundance: NA; d_gene: TRBD2; CDR3aa: CASSSHGLAGGNYEQYF; CDR3nt: TGTGCCAGCAGCTCCCACGGGCTAGCGGGAGGCAACTACGAGCAGTACTTC
j_gene: TRBJ1-6; v_gene: TRBV30; abundance: NA; d_gene: NA; CDR3aa: CAWNLFSPSYNSPLHF; CDR3nt: TGTGCCTGGAACCTATTTTCGCCCTCCTATAATTCACCCCTCCACTTT
j_gene: TRBJ1-1; v_gene: TRBV6-2/TRBV6-3; abundance: NA; d_gene: TRBD1; CDR3aa: CASSSRTGGTEAFF; CDR3nt: TGTGCCAGCAGTTCCCGAACAGGGGGAACTGAAGCTTTCTTT
j_gene: TRBJ2-1; v_gene: TRBV7-9; abundance: NA; d_gene: NA; CDR3aa: CASSLGSYNEQFF; CDR3nt: TGTGCCAGCAGCTTAGGGTCCTACAATGAGCAGTTCTTC
j_gene: TRBJ2-2; v_gene: TRBV5-1; abundance: NA; d_gene: TRBD2; CDR3aa: CASSRGLGGTGELFF; CDR3nt: TGCGCCAGCAGCCGAGGACTAGGAGGGACCGGGGAGCTGTTTTTT
j_gene: TRBJ2-7; v_gene: TRBV4-2; abundance: few; d_gene: TRBD2; CDR3aa: CASSQVSGGGYEQYF; CDR3nt: TGTGCCAGCAGCCAAGTTAGCGGGGGTGGCTACGAGCAGTACTTC
j_gene: TRBJ2-6; v_gene: TRBV7-2; abundance: NA; d_gene: NA; CDR3aa: CASSLALGPGANVLTF; CDR3nt: TGTGCCAGCAGCTTAGCGCTGGGGCCTGGGGCCAACGTCCTGACTTTC
j_gene: TRBJ1-6; v_gene: TRBV27; abundance: NA; d_gene: NA; CDR3aa: CASSKIGAGAPGSPLHF; CDR3nt: TGTGCCAGCAGTAAAATTGGCGCGGGTGCCCCTGGGTCACCCCTCCACTTT